Listed here are 32 T cell receptor beta chains from one sample, sequenced in a study of vaccination effects on CD4 cells after COVID-19. Following 10 days of culture, CD4+ T cells were isolated. Their recognized antigens are unknown. Sequencing used immunoSEQ multiplex PCR; TCRdb keeps in-frame clones, though not all of them. The sample includes more than 60,000 clones, just over 70% of them seen just once. This material consisted of CD4+ T cells from PBMCs cultured without peptide, taken before COVID-19 vaccination. These receptors all come from a human donor who had a prior SARS-CoV-2 infection.

The chain recombines TRBV29-1 with TRBJ1-1; D is unclear. The ends were cut back, 7 bases at V and 5 bases at J, with 17 bases in the middle. Germline CDR1 SQVTM, CDR2 ANQGSEA. The CDR3 length is 13 residues. The CDR3 loop reads CSASGNGVTEAFF. For the CDR3, the DNA is TGCAGCGCCTCCGGAAATGGGGTTACTGAAGCTTTCTTT.

This clone appeared a few times. The chain carries TRBV5-6 and TRBJ2-5; TRBD2 aligns across 8 bases. CDR1 is SGHDT and CDR2 is YYEEEE in the germline V gene. This CDR3 has 15 residues. The V and J ends lost 2 bases and 0 bases, in that order; junction bases with no gene match: 3. CDR3 region: CASSFERGNQETQYF. As DNA, the CDR3 is TGTGCCAGCAGCTTTGAGCGGGGGAACCAAGAGACCCAGTACTTC.

J is TRBJ2-1 and V is TRBV12-5; D unresolved. Per germline, CDR1 LGHNT and CDR2 FRNRAP. V lost 7 bases and J 6 bases, leaving 19 bases between the germline ends. This CDR3 comprises 15 residues. The CDR3 DNA reads TGTGCTAGTGCGGAAAAGCTGGCGAACACCAATGAGCAGTTCTTC. Protein: CASAEKLANTNEQFF.

The rearrangement links TRBV14 to TRBJ2-2; D ambiguous. The V end was cut by 1 base, the J end by 3 bases, with 6 bases between. There are 14 residues in the CDR3. CDR1 is SGHDN and CDR2 is FVKESK in the germline V gene. The CDR3 reads CASSQGRYTGELFF. CDR3 DNA sequence: TGTGCCAGCAGCCAAGGCAGGTACACCGGGGAGCTGTTTTTT.

The chain couples TRBV7-2 to TRBJ2-1; D call uncertain. V lost 1 base and J lost 0, with 10 bases in between. Germline lookup yields CDR1 SGHTA and CDR2 FQGNSA. The CDR3 length is 16 residues. The CDR3 DNA reads TGTGCCAGCAGCTTAGATAGGGCAGCCTCCTACAATGAGCAGTTCTTC. Residues: CASSLDRAASYNEQFF.

In nucleotides, the CDR3 is TGTGCCAGCTTGGACAGGGCCAACTATGGCTACACCTTC. Translated, it gives CASLDRANYGYTF. The chain uses TRBV19 and TRBJ1-2, with 8 bases aligning to TRBD1. V dropped 9 bases and J dropped 2; count of bases not matched to a gene: 5. The CDR3 runs 13 residues. Germline V gene lookup returns CDR1 LNHDA and CDR2 SQIVND (reference sequence). Combining the CDR3 with reference TRBV19 and TRBJ1-2 gives the whole variable domain DGGITQSPKYLFRKEGQNVTLSCEQNLNHDAMYWYRQDPGQGLRLIYYSQIVNDFQKGDIAEGYSVSREKKESFPLTVTSAQKNPTAFYLCASLDRANYGYTFGSGTRLTVV.

The V and J genes are TRBV12-3 or TRBV12-4 and TRBJ2-3; no clear D. Between the trimmed V and J ends, which lost 3 bases and 5 bases, there was a span of 3 bases. This CDR3 region has 11 residues. The CDR3 is CASSFIDTQYF. Written as DNA, the CDR3 is TGTGCCAGCAGTTTCATAGATACGCAGTATTTT.

The chain uses TRBV24-1 and TRBJ2-7; D call uncertain. Trimming left V 5 bases short and J 0 bases short, with 7 bases between. CDR1 KGHDR and CDR2 SFDVKD come from the germline V gene. The CDR3 contains 13 residues. The CDR3 protein is CATSGESSYEQYF. The CDR3 region has the DNA TGTGCCACCAGTGGGGAAAGCTCCTACGAGCAGTACTTC.

This rearrangement joins TRBV28 to TRBJ2-3; D assignment may be TRBD1 or TRBD2 (5 bases each). CDR1 MDHEN and CDR2 SYDVKM come from the germline V gene. The CDR3 extends over 14 amino acids. The V end was cut by 6 bases, the J end by 0 bases, with 10 bases between. The CDR3 loop is CASSLGESTDTQYF. The CDR3 bases are TGTGCCAGCAGCCTAGGGGAGAGCACAGATACGCAGTATTTT.

V is TRBV11-3 and J is TRBJ1-2; D is unresolved. The germline V and J ends were trimmed by 5 bases and 5 bases, with 15 bases remaining between them. The germline V gene encodes CDR1 SGHNT and CDR2 YENEEA. The CDR3 is made up of 14 amino acids. CDR3 in amino acids: CASSLGPGGYGYTF. CDR3 in DNA: TGTGCCAGCAGCCTCGGGCCCGGAGGTTATGGCTACACCTTC.

The genes are TRBV4-1 and TRBJ1-4, with TRBD1 as a possible D gene (6 bases). V shed 0 bases and J shed 8 bases, with 19 bases lying between them. This CDR3 contains 17 residues. CDR1 and CDR2 from the germline V gene are MGHRA and YSYEKL. For the CDR3, the DNA is TGCGCCAGCAGCCAAGATGGTACGGGATCAGGGGCGGAAAAACTGTTTTTT. This encodes CASSQDGTGSGAEKLFF.

Only one count was recorded for this clone. The rearrangement links TRBV7-8 to TRBJ2-7, with no clear D. Germline V lookup: CDR1 SGHVS, CDR2 FQNEAQ. Trimming cost V 8 bases and J 3 bases, with 11 bases left between them. This CDR3 has 12 amino acids. For the CDR3, the DNA is TGTGCCAGCTCGAACAGAGGCTACGAGCAGTACTTC. Protein sequence: CASSNRGYEQYF.

The genes are TRBV11-3 and TRBJ1-6, with D perhaps matching TRBD1 (6 bases). The CDR3 is made up of 15 amino acids. V was shortened by 2 bases and J by 8 bases, with 13 bases between the two germline ends. Germline V gene lookup returns CDR1 SGHNT and CDR2 YENEEA. As DNA, the CDR3 is TGTGCCAGCAGCTTAAGACCAGGGGAGGATTCACCCCTCCACTTT. Translating it yields CASSLRPGEDSPLHF.

The CDR3 reads CASSSPGLAIGELFF. The CDR3 DNA reads TGTGCCAGCAGCTCCCCGGGACTAGCGATCGGGGAGCTGTTTTTT. V gene TRBV7-2 combines with J gene TRBJ2-2, with 10 bases matching TRBD2. V lost 4 bases and J lost 7; bases outside the gene matches: 6. From germline, CDR1 is SGHTA and CDR2 FQGNSA. The CDR3 spans 15 residues.

The count of this clone is one. The chain uses TRBV5-4 and TRBJ2-7; 7 bases align to TRBD1. Germline V gives CDR1 SGHNT, CDR2 YYREEE (reference sequence). This CDR3 contains 16 residues. J gave up 0 bases and V 4 bases, and 10 bases lay outside the gene matches. The CDR3 nucleotides are TGTGCCAGCAGCCGCGACAGGGTGGGTAGCTCCTACGAGCAGTACTTC. Residues: CASSRDRVGSSYEQYF.

This rearrangement joins TRBV5-4 to TRBJ2-1, with TRBD1 as a possible D gene (7 bases). Trimming removed 4 bases at V and 7 bases at J, with 21 bases between. The CDR3 is 16 residues long. The germline V gene encodes CDR1 SGHNT and CDR2 YYREEE (reference sequence). The chain's CDR3 is CASSRGGAGTVNEQFF. The CDR3 DNA is TGTGCCAGCAGCCGTGGGGGCGCGGGGACAGTGAATGAGCAGTTCTTC.

The chain couples TRBV11-2 to TRBJ2-7; either TRBD1 or TRBD2 may fit D (5 bases each). Germline V gives CDR1 SGHAT, CDR2 FQNNGV. This CDR3 has 19 amino acids. V lost 3 bases and J lost 3, with 27 bases in between. Written as DNA, the CDR3 is TGTGCCAGCAGCTTCATCGGGGCGGACTCTAGGGGCCGCCGCTACGAGCAGTACTTC. It yields the protein CASSFIGADSRGRRYEQYF. Using reference TRBV11-2 and TRBJ2-7 for the parts outside the CDR3, the full variable domain is EAGVAQSPRYKIIEKRQSVAFWCNPISGHATLYWYQQILGQGPKLLIQFQNNGVVDDSQLPKDRFSAERLKGVDSTLKIQPAKLEDSAVYLCASSFIGADSRGRRYEQYFGPGTRLTVT.

J is TRBJ1-1 and V is TRBV4-2; 8 bases align to TRBD1. The CDR3 runs to 15 residues. Germline V gives CDR1 LGHNA, CDR2 YNFKEQ. Trimming took 4 bases from V and 1 from J; bases not matched to a gene: 5. CDR3 coding DNA: TGTGCCAGCAGCCGGACAGGGTCTGCGAACACTGAAGCTTTCTTT. This encodes CASSRTGSANTEAFF.

This chain joins TRBV4-2 and TRBJ2-7; the D gene is possibly TRBD2 (5 bases). CDR3 length: 16 amino acids. Between the trimmed V and J ends, which lost 0 bases and 1 base, there was a span of 13 bases. The germline V gene encodes CDR1 LGHNA and CDR2 YNFKEQ. The CDR3 bases are TGTGCCAGCAGCCAAGACAGCGGACGGGCTTCCTACGAGCAGTACTTC. This encodes CASSQDSGRASYEQYF.

V is TRBV9 and J is TRBJ2-5, with D tentatively TRBD2 (6 bases). The CDR3 covers 16 residues. Trimming shortened V by 0 bases and J by 3 bases, and 15 bases separated the two germline ends. The germline V gene encodes CDR1 SGDLS and CDR2 YYNGEE. CDR3 nucleotide sequence: TGTGCCAGCAGCGTAGAGGGACTGCAAATCAAAGAGACCCAGTACTTC. Protein product: CASSVEGLQIKETQYF.

This sequence joins TRBV5-6 and TRBJ1-2; D not resolved. The CDR3 covers 16 residues. V was shortened by 4 bases and J by 4 bases, with 20 bases between the two germline ends. CDR1 is SGHDT and CDR2 is YYEEEE in the germline V gene. The CDR3 nucleotides are TGTGCCAGCAGCACTACTGGCGGGGTTCTGTCCTATGGCTACACCTTC. Protein product: CASSTTGGVLSYGYTF.

V and J are TRBV5-1 and TRBJ2-3; maybe TRBD2 (6 bases). The CDR3 loop spans 14 amino acids. The germline V and J ends were trimmed by 0 bases and 6 bases, with 11 bases remaining between them. Germline CDR1 is SGHRS and CDR2 is YFSETQ. The DNA of the CDR3 is TGCGCCAGCAGCTTGGCTAGCGCGGCCGATACGCAGTATTTT. It codes for CASSLASAADTQYF.

V gene TRBV5-1 combines with J gene TRBJ2-7, with TRBD1 matching 10 bases. V lost 3 bases to trimming and J lost 7 bases; unmatched junction nucleotides: 4. The CDR3 extends over 13 amino acids. CDR1 and CDR2 (germline): SGHRS, YFSETQ. The CDR3 sequence: CASSWGQGREQYF. CDR3 DNA sequence: TGCGCCAGCAGCTGGGGACAGGGGAGGGAGCAGTACTTC.

This chain joins TRBV6-5 and TRBJ2-5; D is unclear. V was clipped by 4 bases and J by 1 base, with 10 bases between them. Germline values: CDR1 MNHEY, CDR2 SVGAGI. The CDR3 runs to 14 residues. This CDR3 reads CASSLGSFQETQYF. The CDR3 region has the DNA TGTGCCAGCAGTTTAGGATCGTTCCAAGAGACCCAGTACTTC.

Only one count was recorded for this clone. This chain joins TRBV4-2 and TRBJ1-4; no firm D call. The CDR3 has 15 residues. Germline V gene sequence: CDR1 LGHNA, CDR2 YNFKEQ. Trimming shortened V by 0 bases and J by 7 bases, and 12 bases separated the two germline ends. The CDR3 DNA sequence: TGTGCCAGCAGCCAAGATTTCGGGCGAGGTGAAAAACTGTTTTTT. Its protein product is CASSQDFGRGEKLFF.

The chain is built from TRBV7-3 and TRBJ1-3; TRBD1 might be the D (6 bases). Per germline, CDR1 SGHTA and CDR2 FQGTGA. CDR3 length equals 16 residues. Trimming removed 4 bases at V and 0 bases at J, with 13 bases between. The CDR3 here is CASSWDGGRSGNTIYF. In DNA form, the CDR3 reads TGTGCCAGCAGCTGGGACGGGGGGCGCTCTGGAAACACCATATATTTT.

The V call is TRBV2, the J call TRBJ2-2; D is possibly TRBD2 (5 bases). V was cut by 1 base and J by 5 bases, with 8 bases left in between. The CDR3 runs 14 residues. Germline CDR1 reads SNHLY; CDR2 reads FYNNEI. Here the CDR3 DNA reads TGTGCCAGCAGTGAAGGGGGAGAAACCGGGGAGCTGTTTTTT. It is translated as CASSEGGETGELFF.

The chain uses TRBV13 and TRBJ2-2; 11 bases line up with TRBD2. V shed 2 bases and J 3 bases; nucleotides not matched to a gene: 5. Germline V gives CDR1 PRHDT, CDR2 FYEKMQ (reference sequence). CDR3 length equals 17 residues. CDR3: CASSLRLAGSYTGELFF. As DNA, the CDR3 is TGTGCCAGCAGCTTAAGACTAGCGGGAAGTTACACCGGGGAGCTGTTTTTT.

The chain recombines TRBV11-2 with TRBJ2-5; D is possibly TRBD2 (5 bases). The CDR3 has 14 residues. Trimming shortened V by 0 bases and J by 1 base, and 6 bases separated the two germline ends. Germline CDR1 and CDR2: SGHAT and FQNNGV. The CDR3, as DNA: TGTGCCAGCAGCTTAGAGCTAGCCCAAGAGACCCAGTACTTC. This sequence encodes CASSLELAQETQYF.

This chain connects TRBV7-2 to TRBJ2-3; perhaps TRBD2 as D (5 bases). The V gene lost 1 base and the J gene lost 4 bases, with 18 bases spanning the gap. The CDR3 consists of 17 residues. Germline CDR1 reads SGHTA; CDR2 reads FQGNSA. CDR3 DNA: TGTGCCAGCAGCTTAGAAGGCCGGAGGCTGCGCGCAGATACGCAGTATTTT. This encodes CASSLEGRRLRADTQYF.

This clone was seen just once. The V call is TRBV20-1, the J call TRBJ1-2; 8 bases map to TRBD1. V lost 3 bases and J lost 4; bases outside the gene matches: 13. This CDR3 comprises 16 residues. Germline values: CDR1 DFQATT, CDR2 SNEGSKA (reference sequence). As DNA, the CDR3 is TGCAGTGCTAGTGGAGCCCACCTTGACAGGGGCTATGGCTACACCTTC. Its translation: CSASGAHLDRGYGYTF.

The chain couples TRBV6-6 to TRBJ2-3; 10 nucleotides agree with TRBD2. The CDR3 has 14 residues. Germline trimming cut 6 bases from V and 8 bases from J; bases unmatched to any gene: 8. From germline, CDR1 is MNHNY and CDR2 SVGAGI (reference sequence). This chain's CDR3 is CASRGTSAYGTQYF. CDR3 nucleotide sequence: TGTGCCAGCAGAGGGACTAGCGCTTACGGTACGCAGTATTTT.